This section outlines one TCR beta chain sequence together with its context. This sample is drawn from a study of T cell changes during pregnancy in multiple sclerosis. After removal of 8 bases from V and 5 bases from J, the junction contained 11 bases not matched to a gene. The CDR3 totals 16 residues. The germline V gene has CDR1 MNHNY and CDR2 SVGAGI (reference sequence). TCRdb keeps only in-frame clones here, not all; method: immunoSEQ multiplex PCR. The table records about 79,000 clones, about 93% of them present only once. The chain joins TRBV6-6 to TRBJ2-7, with 14 bases that match TRBD2. The specimen was CD4+ T cells from peripheral blood mononuclear cells, collected in the second trimester of pregnancy. This clonotype was sampled from a female donor with multiple sclerosis, enrolled in a pregnancy study. The CDR3 region is CASARLAGGPGHEQYF. In DNA, the CDR3 is TGTGCCAGCGCTAGACTAGCGGGGGGGCCAGGCCACGAGCAGTACTTC.